Each of the 13 T cell receptor beta chains below was sequenced from the same sample in a study of long-term antiretroviral therapy in people with HIV. immunoSEQ v3.0 was run at survey level. Clones were sequenced by immunoSEQ multiplex PCR, and TCRdb holds only the in-frame ones, with some missing. The table shows just under 40,000 clones, with approximately 86% occurring only once. Sequencing was performed on unsorted PBMCs, taken just before starting antiretroviral therapy. All receptors derive from a woman aged 18-29 years with HIV.

This sequence joins TRBV28 and TRBJ1-1; 9 bases agree with TRBD1. The CDR3 is 15 amino acids. CDR1 and CDR2 (germline): MDHEN, SYDVKM. The J segment lost 5 bases and the V segment lost 5 bases, leaving 9 bases of the junction unmatched. The CDR3: CASSHPGQGGTEAFF. The DNA for the CDR3 is TGTGCCAGCAGTCACCCGGGACAGGGAGGGACTGAAGCTTTCTTT.

The V call is TRBV28, the J call TRBJ2-3; D possibly corresponds to TRBD1 (5 bases). The V and J ends lost 6 bases and 0 bases respectively, with 10 bases between them. The germline V gene has CDR1 MDHEN and CDR2 SYDVKM. This CDR3 region has 14 residues. The CDR3 protein is CASSRTTSTDTQYF. The CDR3 DNA is TGTGCCAGCAGCAGGACAACTAGCACAGATACGCAGTATTTT.

The CDR3 reads CASSSDLREHNEQFF. CDR3 DNA: TGTGCCAGCAGCTCCGACTTGCGGGAGCACAATGAGCAGTTCTTC. The chain combines TRBV5-4 with TRBJ2-1, with TRBD2 identical over 7 bases. The length of the CDR3 is 15 residues. CDR1 and CDR2 from the germline V gene are SGHNT and YYREEE (reference sequence). Germline trimming cut 3 bases from V and 5 bases from J; bases unmatched to any gene: 8.

The chain employs TRBV27 and TRBJ2-1; 10 nucleotides agree with TRBD2. CDR3 length: 15 amino acids. Germline loops: CDR1 MNHEY, CDR2 SMNVEV (reference sequence). Germline trimming cut 6 bases from V and 4 bases from J; bases unmatched to any gene: 6. The chain's CDR3 is CASSVTSGAYNEQFF. The CDR3 DNA reads TGTGCCAGCAGCGTCACTAGCGGGGCATACAATGAGCAGTTCTTC.

V and J are TRBV5-5 and TRBJ2-1; 11 nucleotides agree with TRBD1. The CDR3 contains 15 residues. The V gene end was trimmed by 3 bases and the J gene end by 3 bases; junction bases not matched to a gene: 2. Germline assignment: CDR1 SGHKS and CDR2 YYEKEE (reference sequence). In nucleotides, the CDR3 is TGTGCCAGCAGCTCGGGGACAGGGGGCTACAATGAGCAGTTCTTC. Its translation: CASSSGTGGYNEQFF.

The chain combines TRBV27 with TRBJ1-2, with 7 bases aligning to TRBD1. Looked up from germline, CDR1 is MNHEY and CDR2 is SMNVEV (reference sequence). V trimming: 4 bases; J trimming: 3 bases; junction bases outside the gene matches: 5. The CDR3 loop spans 14 amino acids. This chain's CDR3 is CASSYYRGDYGYTF. The DNA for the CDR3 is TGTGCCAGCAGTTATTACAGGGGAGACTATGGCTACACCTTC.

V is TRBV6-5 and J is TRBJ2-5, with D possibly TRBD1 on 5 matching bases. The germline gives CDR1 MNHEY, CDR2 SVGAGI. The CDR3 totals 16 residues. V was trimmed by 0 bases and J by 4 bases, leaving 15 bases between them. The CDR3 bases are TGTGCCAGCAGTTACTCTCCAGGGCGCTCGGGAGAGACCCAGTACTTC. Amino acids: CASSYSPGRSGETQYF.

The table lists this clone with a few counts. The rearrangement joins TRBV28 to TRBJ1-2; D might be TRBD1 (5 bases). CDR1 is MDHEN and CDR2 is SYDVKM in the germline V gene. The CDR3 loop spans 14 amino acids. The V and J ends lost 5 bases and 1 base respectively, with 11 bases between them. CDR3 region: CASSTGQFNYGYTF. The CDR3 bases are TGTGCCAGCAGTACCGGACAATTTAACTATGGCTACACCTTC.

The chain links TRBV29-1 to TRBJ2-1, with 7 bases matching TRBD1. From germline, CDR1 is SQVTM and CDR2 ANQGSEA. The V segment lost 3 bases and the J segment 4 bases; nucleotides outside the gene matches: 0. The CDR3 runs 12 residues. This CDR3 is CSVEDRYNEQFF. The CDR3 coding sequence is TGCAGCGTTGAGGACAGGTACAATGAGCAGTTCTTC.

In its sample, this clone was seen a few times. The chain employs TRBV6-4 and TRBJ2-2, with TRBD1 as a possible D gene (6 bases). The CDR3 extends over 16 amino acids. CDR1 is MRHNA, CDR2 SNTAGT, per germline. V lost 4 bases and J lost 1, with 13 bases in between. The CDR3 protein is CASSVGAGRNTGELFF. The CDR3 nucleotides are TGTGCCAGCAGTGTGGGGGCAGGGAGGAACACCGGGGAGCTGTTTTTT.

The table lists this clone with a few counts. This chain links TRBV6-1 with TRBJ2-7; no reliable D call. The V gene's germline CDR1 is MNHNS and CDR2 SASEGT. V was clipped by 3 bases and J by 5 bases, with 11 bases between them. This CDR3 has 13 residues. In DNA form, the CDR3 reads TGTGCCAGCAGTGAGGCCCAGGAGAACGAGCAGTACTTC. Translated: CASSEAQENEQYF.

The chain is built from TRBV10-3 and TRBJ2-5, with D possibly matching TRBD2 (6 bases). In germline, CDR1 is ENHRY, CDR2 SYGVKD. There are 15 residues in the CDR3. V dropped 2 bases and J dropped 2 bases, with 12 bases sitting between them. The CDR3 sequence is CAISEQGGGQETQYF. The CDR3 DNA reads as TGTGCCATCAGTGAGCAGGGAGGTGGGCAAGAGACCCAGTACTTC.

J is TRBJ2-7 and V is TRBV7-3; TRBD2 matches 9 bases. The CDR3 has 15 residues. Germline V gives CDR1 SGHTA, CDR2 FQGTGA. Germline trimming cut 3 bases from V and 4 bases from J; bases unmatched to any gene: 7. The CDR3 here is CASSFYSGSMYEQYF. In DNA, the CDR3 is TGTGCCAGCAGCTTTTATAGCGGGAGTATGTACGAGCAGTACTTC.